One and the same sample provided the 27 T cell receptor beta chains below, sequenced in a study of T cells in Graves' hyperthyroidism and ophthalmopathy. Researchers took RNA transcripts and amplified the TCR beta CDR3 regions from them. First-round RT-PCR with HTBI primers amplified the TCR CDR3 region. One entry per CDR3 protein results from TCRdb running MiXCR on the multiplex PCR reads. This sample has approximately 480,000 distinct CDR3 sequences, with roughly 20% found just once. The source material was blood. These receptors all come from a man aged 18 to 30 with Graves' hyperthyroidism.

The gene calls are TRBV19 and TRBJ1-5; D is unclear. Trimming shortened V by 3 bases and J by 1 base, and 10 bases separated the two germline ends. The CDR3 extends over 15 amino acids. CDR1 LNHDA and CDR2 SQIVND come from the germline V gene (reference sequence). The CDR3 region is CASSIRWASNQPQHF. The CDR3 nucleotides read TGTGCCAGTAGTATCCGCTGGGCCAGCAATCAGCCCCAGCATTTT.

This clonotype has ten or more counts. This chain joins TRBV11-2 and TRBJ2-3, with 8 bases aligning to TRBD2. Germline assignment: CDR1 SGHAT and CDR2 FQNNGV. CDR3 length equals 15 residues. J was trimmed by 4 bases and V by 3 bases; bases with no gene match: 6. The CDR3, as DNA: TGTGCCAGCAGCTTCCCCGGGGGGGCCCCAGATACGCAGTATTTT. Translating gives CASSFPGGAPDTQYF.

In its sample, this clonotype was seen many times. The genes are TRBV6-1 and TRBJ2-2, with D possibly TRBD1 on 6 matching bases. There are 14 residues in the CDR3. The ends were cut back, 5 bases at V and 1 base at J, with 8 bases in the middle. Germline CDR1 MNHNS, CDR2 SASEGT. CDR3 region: CASSRTENTGELFF. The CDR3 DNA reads TGTGCCAGCAGTCGGACAGAGAACACCGGGGAGCTGTTTTTT.

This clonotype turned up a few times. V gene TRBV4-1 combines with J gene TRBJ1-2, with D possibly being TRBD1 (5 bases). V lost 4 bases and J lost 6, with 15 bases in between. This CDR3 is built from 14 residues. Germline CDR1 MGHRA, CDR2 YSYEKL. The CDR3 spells CASSRPGGGNGYTF. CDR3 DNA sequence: TGCGCCAGCAGCCGGCCGGGGGGAGGGAATGGCTACACCTTC.

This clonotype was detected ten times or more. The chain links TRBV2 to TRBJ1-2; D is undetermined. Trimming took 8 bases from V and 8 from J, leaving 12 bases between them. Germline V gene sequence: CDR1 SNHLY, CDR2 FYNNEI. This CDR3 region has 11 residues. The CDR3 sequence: CASWAVGGYTF. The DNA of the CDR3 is TGTGCCAGCTGGGCTGTCGGAGGCTACACCTTC.

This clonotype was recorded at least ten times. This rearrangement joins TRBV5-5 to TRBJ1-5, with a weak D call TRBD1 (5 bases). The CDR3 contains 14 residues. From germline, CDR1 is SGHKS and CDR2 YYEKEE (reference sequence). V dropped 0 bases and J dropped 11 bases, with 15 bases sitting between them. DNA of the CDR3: TGTGCCAGCAGCTTGGGTGGGGCCCTAGGGACCCAGCATTTT. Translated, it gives CASSLGGALGTQHF.

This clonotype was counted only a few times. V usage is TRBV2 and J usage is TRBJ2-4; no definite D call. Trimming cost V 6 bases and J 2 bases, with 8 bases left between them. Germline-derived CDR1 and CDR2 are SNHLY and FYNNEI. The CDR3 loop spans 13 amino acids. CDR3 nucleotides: TGTGCCAGCAGGGTCGGTTCCAAAAACATTCAGTACTTC. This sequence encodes CASRVGSKNIQYF.

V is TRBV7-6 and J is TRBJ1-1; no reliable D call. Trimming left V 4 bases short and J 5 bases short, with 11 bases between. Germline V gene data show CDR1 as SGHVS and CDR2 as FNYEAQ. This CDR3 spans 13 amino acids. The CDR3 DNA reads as TGTGCCAGCAGCTACGGACTGGGGACTGAAGCTTTCTTT. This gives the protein CASSYGLGTEAFF. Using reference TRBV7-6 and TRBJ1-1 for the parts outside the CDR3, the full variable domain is GAGVSQSPRYKVTKRGQDVALRCDPISGHVSLYWYRQALGQGPEFLTYFNYEAQQDKSGLPNDRFSAERPEGSISTLTIQRTEQRDSAMYRCASSYGLGTEAFFGQGTRLTVV.

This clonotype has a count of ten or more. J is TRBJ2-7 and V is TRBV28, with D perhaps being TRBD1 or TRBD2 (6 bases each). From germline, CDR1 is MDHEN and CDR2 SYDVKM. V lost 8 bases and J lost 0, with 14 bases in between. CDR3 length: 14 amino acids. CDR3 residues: CASGNRDFSYEQYF. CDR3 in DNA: TGTGCCAGCGGAAACAGGGACTTCTCCTACGAGCAGTACTTC.

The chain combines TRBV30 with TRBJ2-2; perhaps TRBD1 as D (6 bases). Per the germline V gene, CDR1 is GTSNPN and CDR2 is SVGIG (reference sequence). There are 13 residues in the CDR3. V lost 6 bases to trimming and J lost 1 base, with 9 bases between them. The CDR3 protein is CACRGQNTGELFF. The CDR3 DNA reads TGTGCCTGCCGGGGACAGAACACCGGGGAGCTGTTTTTT.

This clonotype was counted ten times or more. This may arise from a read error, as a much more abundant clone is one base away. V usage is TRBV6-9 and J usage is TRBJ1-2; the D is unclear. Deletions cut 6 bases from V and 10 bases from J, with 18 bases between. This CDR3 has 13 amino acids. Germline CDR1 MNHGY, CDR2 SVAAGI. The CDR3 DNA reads TGTGCCAGCAGCCAGAACCCTCACCCCTTCTACACCTTC. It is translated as CASSQNPHPFYTF.

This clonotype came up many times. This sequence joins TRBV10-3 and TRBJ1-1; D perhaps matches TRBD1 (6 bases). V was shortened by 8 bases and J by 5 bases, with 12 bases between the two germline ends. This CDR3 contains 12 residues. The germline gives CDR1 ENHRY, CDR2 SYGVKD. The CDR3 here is CAIARGGTEAFF. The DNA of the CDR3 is TGTGCCATCGCCAGGGGAGGTACTGAAGCTTTCTTT.

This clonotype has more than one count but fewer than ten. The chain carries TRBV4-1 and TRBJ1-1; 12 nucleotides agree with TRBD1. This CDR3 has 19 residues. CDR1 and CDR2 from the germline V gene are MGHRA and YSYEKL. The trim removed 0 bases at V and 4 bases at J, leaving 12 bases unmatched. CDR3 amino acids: CASSQDLPGQGAGVTEAFF. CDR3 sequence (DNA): TGCGCCAGCAGCCAAGATCTTCCGGGACAGGGGGCGGGAGTCACTGAAGCTTTCTTT.

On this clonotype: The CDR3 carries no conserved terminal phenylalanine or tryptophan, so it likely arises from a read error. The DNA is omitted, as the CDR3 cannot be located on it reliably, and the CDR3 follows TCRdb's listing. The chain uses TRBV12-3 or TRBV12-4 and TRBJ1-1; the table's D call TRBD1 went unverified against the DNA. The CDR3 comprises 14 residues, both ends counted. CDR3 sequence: CASSWGQKNTEALV.

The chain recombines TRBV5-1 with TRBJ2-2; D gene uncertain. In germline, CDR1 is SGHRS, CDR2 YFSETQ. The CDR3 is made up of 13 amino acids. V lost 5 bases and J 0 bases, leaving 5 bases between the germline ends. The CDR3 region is CASSRANTGELFF. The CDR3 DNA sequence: TGCGCCAGCAGTCGGGCGAACACCGGGGAGCTGTTTTTT.

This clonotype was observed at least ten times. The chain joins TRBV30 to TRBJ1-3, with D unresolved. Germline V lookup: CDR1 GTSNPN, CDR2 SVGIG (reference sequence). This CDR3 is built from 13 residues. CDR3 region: CPLSPASGNTIYF. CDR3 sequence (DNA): TGTCCACTGTCCCCGGCTTCTGGAAACACCATATATTTT. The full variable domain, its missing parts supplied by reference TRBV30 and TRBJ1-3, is SQTIHQWPATLVQPVGSPLSLECTVEGTSNPNLYWYRQAAGRGLQLLFYSVGIGQISSEVPQNLSASRPQDRQFILSSKKLLLSDSGFYLCPLSPASGNTIYFGEGSWLTVV.

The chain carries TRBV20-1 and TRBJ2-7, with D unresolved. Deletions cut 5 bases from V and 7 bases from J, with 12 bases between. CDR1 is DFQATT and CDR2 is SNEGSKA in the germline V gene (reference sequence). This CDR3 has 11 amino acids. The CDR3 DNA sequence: TGCAGTGCTGGCCTGGATTGGGAGCAGTACTTC. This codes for CSAGLDWEQYF.

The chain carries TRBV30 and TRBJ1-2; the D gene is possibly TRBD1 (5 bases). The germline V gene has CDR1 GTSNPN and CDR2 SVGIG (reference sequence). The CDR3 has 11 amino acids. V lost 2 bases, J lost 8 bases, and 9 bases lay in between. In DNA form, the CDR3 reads TGTGCCTGGAGTCCGGGGGGAGGCTACACCTTC. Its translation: CAWSPGGGYTF.

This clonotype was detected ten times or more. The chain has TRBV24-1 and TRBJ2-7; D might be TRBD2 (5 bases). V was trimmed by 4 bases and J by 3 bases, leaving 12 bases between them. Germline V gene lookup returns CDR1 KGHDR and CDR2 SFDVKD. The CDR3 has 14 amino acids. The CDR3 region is CATSESGNYYEQYF. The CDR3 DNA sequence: TGTGCCACCAGTGAATCGGGGAACTACTACGAGCAGTACTTC.

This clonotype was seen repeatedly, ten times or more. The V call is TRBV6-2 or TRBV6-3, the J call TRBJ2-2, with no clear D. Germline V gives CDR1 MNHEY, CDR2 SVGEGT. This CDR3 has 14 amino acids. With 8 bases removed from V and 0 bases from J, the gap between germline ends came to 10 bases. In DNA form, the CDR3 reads TGTGCCAGCGGGCAGAGTACGAACACCGGGGAGCTGTTTTTT. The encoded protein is CASGQSTNTGELFF.

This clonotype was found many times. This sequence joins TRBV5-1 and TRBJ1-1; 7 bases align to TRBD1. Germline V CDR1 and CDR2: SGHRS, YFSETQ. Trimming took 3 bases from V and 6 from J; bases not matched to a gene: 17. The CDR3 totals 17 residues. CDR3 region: CASSSNRGLEVFPEAFF. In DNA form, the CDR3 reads TGCGCCAGCAGCTCGAACAGGGGTTTAGAGGTGTTCCCTGAAGCTTTCTTT.

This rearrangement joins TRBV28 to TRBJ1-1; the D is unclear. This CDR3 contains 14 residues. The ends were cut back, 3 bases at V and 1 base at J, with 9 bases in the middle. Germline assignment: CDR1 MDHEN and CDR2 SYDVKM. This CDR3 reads CASSFGSENTEAFF. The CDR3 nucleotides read TGTGCCAGCAGTTTTGGCAGCGAGAACACTGAAGCTTTCTTT. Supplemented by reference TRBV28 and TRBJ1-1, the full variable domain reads DVKVTQSSRYLVKRTGEKVFLECVQDMDHENMFWYRQDPGLGLRLIYFSYDVKMKEKGDIPEGYSVSREKKERFSLILESASTNQTSMYLCASSFGSENTEAFFGQGTRLTVV.

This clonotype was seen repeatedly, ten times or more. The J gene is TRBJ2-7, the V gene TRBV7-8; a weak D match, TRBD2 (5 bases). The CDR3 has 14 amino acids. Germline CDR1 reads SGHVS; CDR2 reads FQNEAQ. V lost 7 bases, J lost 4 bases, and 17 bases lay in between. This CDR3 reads CASTLGSGEYEQYF. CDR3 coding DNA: TGTGCCAGCACCCTCGGCTCCGGGGAGTACGAGCAGTACTTC. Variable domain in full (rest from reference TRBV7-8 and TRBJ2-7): GAGVSQSPRYKVAKRGQDVALRCDPISGHVSLFWYQQALGQGPEFLTYFQNEAQLDKSGLPSDRFFAERPEGSVSTLKIQRTQQEDSAVYLCASTLGSGEYEQYFGPGTRLTVT.

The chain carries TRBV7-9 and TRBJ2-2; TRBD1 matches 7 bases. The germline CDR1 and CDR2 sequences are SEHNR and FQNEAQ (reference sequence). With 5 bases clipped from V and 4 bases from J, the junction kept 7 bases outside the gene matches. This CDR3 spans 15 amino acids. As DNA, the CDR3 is TGTGCCAGCAGCAACACAGGGGAGCCCACCGGGGAGCTGTTTTTT. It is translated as CASSNTGEPTGELFF.

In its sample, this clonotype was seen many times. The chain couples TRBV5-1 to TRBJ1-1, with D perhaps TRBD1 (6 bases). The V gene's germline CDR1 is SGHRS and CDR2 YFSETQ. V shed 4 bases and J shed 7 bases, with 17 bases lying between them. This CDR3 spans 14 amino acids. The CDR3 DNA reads TGCGCCAGCAGCGGGACCGGACAGAGTAATGAAGCTTTCTTT. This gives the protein CASSGTGQSNEAFF.

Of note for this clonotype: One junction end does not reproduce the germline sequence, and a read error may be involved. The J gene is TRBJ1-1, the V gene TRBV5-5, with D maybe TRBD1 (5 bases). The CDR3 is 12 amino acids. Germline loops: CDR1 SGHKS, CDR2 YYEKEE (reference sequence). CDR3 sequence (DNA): TGTACCAGCAGCTTGTCAGGGAGCGAAGCTTTCTTT. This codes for CTSSLSGSEAFF.

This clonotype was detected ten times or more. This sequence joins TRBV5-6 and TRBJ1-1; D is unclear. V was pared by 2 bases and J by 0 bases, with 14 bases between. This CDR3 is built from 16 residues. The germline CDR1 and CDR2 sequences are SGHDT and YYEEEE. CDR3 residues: CASSLLVRRMNTEAFF. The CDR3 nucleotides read TGTGCCAGCAGCTTACTCGTAAGGAGGATGAACACTGAAGCTTTCTTT.